The source of this TCR beta chain is a study of blood T cell repertoires in COVID-19. The CDR3 contains 16 residues. Trimming removed 1 base from V and 6 bases from J; junction bases left unmatched: 10. Germline V CDR1 and CDR2: LNHDA, SQIVND (reference sequence). TCRdb keeps only in-frame clones here, not all; method: immunoSEQ multiplex PCR. This repertoire shows under 200,000 clones, around 82% found once; its top ten account for about 5%. This receptor was taken from a woman aged 55-70 years with acute COVID-19. Specimen: PBMCs or T cells enriched from blood (not recorded which). V usage is TRBV19 and J usage is TRBJ2-7; 9 bases align to TRBD1. The CDR3 spells CASSIVDWTGAGEQYF. CDR3 bases: TGTGCCAGTAGTATAGTTGACTGGACAGGGGCGGGCGAGCAGTACTTC.